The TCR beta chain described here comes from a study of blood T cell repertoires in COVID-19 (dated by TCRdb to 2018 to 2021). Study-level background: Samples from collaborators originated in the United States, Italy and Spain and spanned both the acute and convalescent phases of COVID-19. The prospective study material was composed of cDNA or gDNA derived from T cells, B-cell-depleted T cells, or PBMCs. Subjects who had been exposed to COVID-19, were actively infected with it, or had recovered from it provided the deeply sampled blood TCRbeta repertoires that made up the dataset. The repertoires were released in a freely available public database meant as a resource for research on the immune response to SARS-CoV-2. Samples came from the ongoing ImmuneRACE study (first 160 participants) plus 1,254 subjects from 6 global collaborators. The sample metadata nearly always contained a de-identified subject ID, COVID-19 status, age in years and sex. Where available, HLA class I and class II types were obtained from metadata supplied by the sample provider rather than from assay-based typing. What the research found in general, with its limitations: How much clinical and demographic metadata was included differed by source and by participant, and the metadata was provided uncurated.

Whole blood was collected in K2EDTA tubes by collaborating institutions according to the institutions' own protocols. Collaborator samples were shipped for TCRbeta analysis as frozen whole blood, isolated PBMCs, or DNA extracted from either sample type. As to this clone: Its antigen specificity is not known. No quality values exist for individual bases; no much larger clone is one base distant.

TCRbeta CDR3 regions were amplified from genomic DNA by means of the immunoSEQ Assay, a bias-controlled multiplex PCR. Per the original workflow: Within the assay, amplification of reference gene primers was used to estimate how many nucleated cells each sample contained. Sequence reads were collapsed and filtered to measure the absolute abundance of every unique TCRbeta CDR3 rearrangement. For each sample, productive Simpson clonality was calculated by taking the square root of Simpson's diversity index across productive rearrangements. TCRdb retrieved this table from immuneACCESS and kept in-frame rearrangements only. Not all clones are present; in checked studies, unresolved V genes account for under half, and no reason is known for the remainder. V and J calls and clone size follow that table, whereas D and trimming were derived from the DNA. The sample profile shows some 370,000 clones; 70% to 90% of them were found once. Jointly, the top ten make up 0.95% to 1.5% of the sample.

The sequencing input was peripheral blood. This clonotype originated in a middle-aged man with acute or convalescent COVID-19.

The CDR3: CASSYSWTEIPYEQYF. The nucleotide sequence reads as follows: TGTGCCAGCAGTTACTCCTGGACAGAGATCCCCTACGAGCAGTACTTC. The chain links TRBV6-5 with TRBJ2-7, with TRBD1 tentatively as D gene (6 bases match). The germline V gene specifies MNHEY as CDR1 and SVGAGI as CDR2. V and J lose 0 bases and 2 bases, and a span of 14 bases separates them. Including the terminal cysteine and phenylalanine, the CDR3 comprises 16 residues. The only DNA kept is the CDR3, 48 bases in frame from the first base.